This T cell receptor (beta chain) is from a study of T-cell reconstitution after alpha-beta-depleted transplantation in children. In its sample, this clonotype was seen many times. Its cognate antigen is unknown. The ends were cut back, 2 bases at V and 1 base at J, with 5 bases in the middle. Germline V lookup: CDR1 LGHDT, CDR2 YNNKEL (reference sequence). The CDR3 loop spans 13 amino acids. TCRbeta library construction was performed incorporating unique molecular identifiers. TCRdb used MiXCR to reprocess the PCR reads, holding one entry per CDR3 protein. This sample has 280,000 or so distinct CDR3 sequences, with approximately 10% found just once. Study results and limitations: In patients about two months after transplant, alpha-beta T cells reportedly arose from several hundred expanded graft clones.

This TCR was recovered from a male patient under 10 years old who had a stem cell transplant for chronic granulomatous disease, so the T cells may come from the graft donor. Sequenced material: peripheral blood, taken 180 days after TCRalphabeta/CD19-depleted stem cell transplant. J is TRBJ1-1 and V is TRBV3-1; D is undetermined. The CDR3 DNA is TGTGCCAGCAGCCAATTCAAGAACACTGAAGCTTTCTTT. This codes for CASSQFKNTEAFF.